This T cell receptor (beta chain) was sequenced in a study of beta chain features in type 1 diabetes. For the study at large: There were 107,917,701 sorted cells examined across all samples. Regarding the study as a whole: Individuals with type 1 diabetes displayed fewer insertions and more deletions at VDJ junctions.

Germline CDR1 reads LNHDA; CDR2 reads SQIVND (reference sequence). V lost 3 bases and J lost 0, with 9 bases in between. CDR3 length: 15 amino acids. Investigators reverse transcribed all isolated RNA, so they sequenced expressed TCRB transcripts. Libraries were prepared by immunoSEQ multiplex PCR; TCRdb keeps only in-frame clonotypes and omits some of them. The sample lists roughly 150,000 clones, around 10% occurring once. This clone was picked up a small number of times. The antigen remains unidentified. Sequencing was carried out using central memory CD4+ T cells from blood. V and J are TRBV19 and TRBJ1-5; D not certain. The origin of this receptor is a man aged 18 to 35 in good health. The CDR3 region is CASSIRHLSNQPQHF. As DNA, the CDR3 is TGTGCCAGTAGTATTCGGCACCTTAGCAATCAGCCCCAGCATTTT.